These 11 T cell receptor beta chains came from one sample sequenced in a study of radiotherapy plus CTLA-4 blockade in lung cancer. Sequencing used immunoSEQ multiplex PCR; TCRdb keeps in-frame clones, though not all of them. The table records tens of thousands of clones, approximately 86% of them present only once. Sequencing was performed on peripheral blood, taken from a patient treated with radiotherapy plus ipilimumab. The receptors shown here come from a human donor with non-small cell lung cancer that progressed on radiotherapy plus ipilimumab.

As concerns this clone: Other DNA sequences in this specimen translate into the identical CDR3. The rearrangement uses TRBV6-1 and TRBJ1-1; D ambiguous. The CDR3 is made up of 11 amino acids. Trimming took off 8 bases at V and 1 base at J, with 5 bases between the two ends. From germline, CDR1 is MNHNS and CDR2 SASEGT. The CDR3, as DNA: TGTGCCAGCGGAGGGAACACTGAAGCTTTCTTT. Translation gives CASGGNTEAFF.

This chain uses TRBV7-2 with TRBJ2-3; 8 nucleotides line up with TRBD1. Per germline, CDR1 SGHTA and CDR2 FQGNSA. Trimming removed 4 bases from V and 4 bases from J; junction bases left unmatched: 7. The length of the CDR3 is 15 residues. Here the CDR3 reads CASSSPGQGSDTQYF. The CDR3 region has the DNA TGTGCCAGCAGCTCACCCGGACAGGGCTCAGATACGCAGTATTTT.

V usage is TRBV7-2 and J usage is TRBJ1-6; D is ambiguous. The CDR3 totals 15 residues. V lost 10 bases to trimming and J lost 0 bases, with 13 bases between them. Germline V gives CDR1 SGHTA, CDR2 FQGNSA. The CDR3 loop is CATTLQSSYNSPLHF. CDR3 sequence (DNA): TGTGCCACCACCCTACAGAGCTCCTATAATTCACCCCTCCACTTT.

J is TRBJ2-3 and V is TRBV11-1; D is undetermined. Germline loops: CDR1 SGHAT, CDR2 FQDESV (reference sequence). The CDR3 is 13 residues long. The germline V and J ends were trimmed by 5 bases and 5 bases, with 11 bases remaining between them. CDR3 sequence reads: CASSPGMIDTQYF. For the CDR3, the DNA is TGTGCCAGCAGCCCCGGTATGATAGATACGCAGTATTTT.

The chain links TRBV28 to TRBJ1-4; D remains unclear. CDR1 is MDHEN and CDR2 is SYDVKM in the germline V gene. The length of the CDR3 is 13 residues. V shed 6 bases and J shed 4 bases, with 9 bases lying between them. The CDR3 reads CASSGRGNEKLFF. Here the CDR3 DNA reads TGTGCCAGCAGCGGAAGAGGTAATGAAAAACTGTTTTTT.

The rearrangement links TRBV11-1 to TRBJ2-1, with a weak D call TRBD2 (5 bases). The ends were cut back, 5 bases at V and 2 bases at J, with 13 bases in the middle. The CDR3 is made up of 15 amino acids. From germline, CDR1 is SGHAT and CDR2 FQDESV (reference sequence). In DNA form, the CDR3 reads TGTGCCAGCAGCGCACGGACTTCTGCCTACAATGAGCAGTTCTTC. This translates into CASSARTSAYNEQFF.

CDR3 nucleotide sequence: TGTGCCAGCTCACCACGAAGGGAAAACACTGAAGCTTTCTTT. Translated, it gives CASSPRRENTEAFF. This chain joins TRBV18 and TRBJ1-1; D not certain. Trimming removed 1 base at V and 2 bases at J, with 8 bases between. The CDR3 runs 14 residues. Germline lookup yields CDR1 KGHSH and CDR2 LQKENI. The entire variable domain, with the rest obtained from reference TRBV18 and TRBJ1-1, is as follows: NAGVMQNPRHLVRRRGQEARLRCSPMKGHSHVYWYRQLPEEGLKFMVYLQKENIIDESGMPKERFSAEFPKEGPSILRIQQVVRGDSAAYFCASSPRRENTEAFFGQGTRLTVV.

The V and J genes are TRBV5-1 and TRBJ1-3, with no clear D. Germline CDR1 and CDR2: SGHRS and YFSETQ. The germline V and J ends were trimmed by 0 bases and 0 bases, with 13 bases remaining between them. The CDR3 consists of 17 residues. This CDR3 is CASSLVALGYSGNTIYF. DNA of the CDR3: TGCGCCAGCAGCTTGGTGGCTTTAGGGTACTCTGGAAACACCATATATTTT.

The J gene is TRBJ2-7, the V gene TRBV19, with 7 bases matching TRBD1. Unmatched junction bases numbered 6, after V lost 4 bases and J lost 3 bases. The V gene's germline CDR1 is LNHDA and CDR2 SQIVND (reference sequence). The CDR3 runs to 14 residues. CDR3 in DNA: TGTGCCAGTAGTACTCCCGGGACAGTCTACGAGCAGTACTTC. It translates to CASSTPGTVYEQYF.

This chain joins TRBV5-1 and TRBJ2-5; TRBD1 aligns across 8 bases. The germline gives CDR1 SGHRS, CDR2 YFSETQ. V trimming: 5 bases; J trimming: 3 bases; junction bases outside the gene matches: 6. The CDR3 loop spans 14 amino acids. This chain's CDR3 is CASRRTGNKETQYF. The CDR3 coding sequence is TGCGCCAGCAGGAGGACAGGGAATAAAGAGACCCAGTACTTC.

The chain links TRBV14 to TRBJ1-2, with D possibly TRBD1 on 5 matching bases. From germline, CDR1 is SGHDN and CDR2 FVKESK. This CDR3 comprises 14 residues. V lost 4 bases, J lost 4 bases, and 13 bases lay in between. The CDR3 loop is CASSLTRQLYGYTF. The CDR3 DNA follows: TGTGCCAGCAGCCTTACCCGACAGCTCTATGGCTACACCTTC.